Below, 21 T cell receptor beta chains from the same sample are listed, as sequenced in a study of Graves' ophthalmopathy and Graves' hyperthyroidism. As the template, RNA transcripts were used to amplify TCR beta CDR3 regions. An opening RT-PCR round employed HTBI primers and preceded a second-round multiplex PCR. TCRdb passed the multiplex PCR reads through MiXCR, listing each CDR3 protein once. Here the sample spans 360,000 or so distinct CDR3 sequences, approximately 16% being singletons. The sample comprised peripheral blood. The receptors derive from a woman aged 18 to 35 with Graves' ophthalmopathy.

This clonotype has at least ten counts. The gene calls are TRBV20-1 and TRBJ1-1; D gene ambiguous. Germline-derived CDR1 and CDR2 are DFQATT and SNEGSKA (reference sequence). The V and J ends lost 3 bases and 2 bases respectively, with 13 bases between them. This CDR3 is 14 amino acids long. The CDR3 bases are TGCAGTGCTAGGGTCCCGCGGGTCAACACTGAAGCTTTCTTT. It encodes CSARVPRVNTEAFF.

This clonotype was seen many times. V and J are TRBV6-1 and TRBJ2-2; D possibly uses TRBD1 or TRBD2 (5 bases each). V lost 7 bases and J lost 5, with 14 bases in between. CDR3 length: 14 amino acids. CDR1 MNHNS and CDR2 SASEGT come from the germline V gene. The DNA for the CDR3 is TGTGCCAGCAAGTCGGCAGGGACGACCGGGGAGCTGTTTTTT. As protein: CASKSAGTTGELFF.

The chain recombines TRBV6-5 with TRBJ1-2; D ambiguous. CDR1 and CDR2 from the germline V gene are MNHEY and SVGAGI. This CDR3 is 14 amino acids long. The V and J ends lost 0 bases and 4 bases respectively, with 9 bases between them. For the CDR3, the DNA is TGTGCCAGCAGTTACTCTCGGACGGGCTATGGCTACACCTTC. It specifies CASSYSRTGYGYTF.

This clonotype has at least ten counts. V gene TRBV25-1 combines with J gene TRBJ2-5; TRBD1 might be the D (5 bases). The CDR3 consists of 14 residues. Germline values: CDR1 MGHDK, CDR2 SYGVNS. V lost 4 bases and J lost 2, with 11 bases in between. The CDR3: CASSALGAQETQYF. The CDR3 DNA follows: TGTGCCAGCAGTGCTCTAGGGGCACAAGAGACCCAGTACTTC. The full variable domain, in which reference TRBV25-1 and TRBJ2-5 provide the parts outside the CDR3, is EADIYQTPRYLVIGTGKKITLECSQTMGHDKMYWYQQDPGMELHLIHYSYGVNSTEKGDLSSESTVSRIRTEHFPLTLESARPSHTSQYLCASSALGAQETQYFGPGTRLLVL.

The sample holds many counts of this clonotype. The genes are TRBV6-5 and TRBJ1-1; 10 bases match TRBD1. The CDR3 has 16 amino acids. The J segment lost 4 bases and the V segment lost 6 bases, leaving 11 bases of the junction unmatched. Germline CDR1 is MNHEY and CDR2 is SVGAGI. The CDR3 nucleotides read TGTGCCAGCAGAAGCCGACAGGGGGCGTTGGGCACTGAAGCTTTCTTT. The encoded protein is CASRSRQGALGTEAFF.

This clonotype was seen ten or more times. V usage is TRBV19 and J usage is TRBJ2-7; 8 positions match TRBD2. The CDR3 is 15 amino acids. The junction had 10 bases not matched to a gene; V was cut back by 6 bases and J by 3 bases. Germline-derived CDR1 and CDR2 are LNHDA and SQIVND (reference sequence). CDR3 amino acids: CASSPEPGTSYEQYF. CDR3 sequence (DNA): TGTGCCAGTAGCCCAGAGCCCGGGACTAGCTACGAGCAGTACTTC. The full variable domain, in which reference TRBV19 and TRBJ2-7 provide the parts outside the CDR3, is DGGITQSPKYLFRKEGQNVTLSCEQNLNHDAMYWYRQDPGQGLRLIYYSQIVNDFQKGDIAEGYSVSREKKESFPLTVTSAQKNPTAFYLCASSPEPGTSYEQYFGPGTRLTVT.

This sequence joins TRBV6-2 or TRBV6-3 and TRBJ2-7; TRBD2 matches at 9 bases. V shed 6 bases, J shed 6 bases, and the junction held 12 bases outside the gene matches. This CDR3 has 15 amino acids. The germline gives CDR1 MNHEY, CDR2 SVGEGT. The CDR3 nucleotides read TGTGCCAGCAGCGCGAGGGCGGGAGGGCTGAGCGAGCAGTACTTC. It specifies CASSARAGGLSEQYF.

This clonotype was seen repeatedly, ten times or more. This chain uses TRBV28 with TRBJ2-5; unclear D gene. V was shortened by 5 bases and J by 4 bases, with 14 bases between the two germline ends. The germline V gene encodes CDR1 MDHEN and CDR2 SYDVKM. The CDR3 is made up of 14 amino acids. CDR3 residues: CASSPLGFRETQYF. Written as DNA, the CDR3 is TGTGCCAGCAGTCCGTTGGGGTTTCGAGAGACCCAGTACTTC.

The CDR3 sequence: CASRKSGAQNEQYF. The CDR3 DNA reads as TGTGCCAGCAGGAAGAGCGGGGCTCAAAACGAGCAGTACTTC. The chain carries TRBV6-1 and TRBJ2-7, with TRBD2 matching over 7 bases. V dropped 6 bases and J dropped 5; count of bases not matched to a gene: 10. This CDR3 region has 14 residues. Germline V lookup: CDR1 MNHNS, CDR2 SASEGT.

The V gene is TRBV24-1, the J gene TRBJ2-5; a weak D match, TRBD1 (6 bases). The CDR3 is 14 amino acids. Germline V gene sequence: CDR1 KGHDR, CDR2 SFDVKD. Trimming took off 1 base at V and 3 bases at J, with 8 bases between the two ends. The CDR3 sequence is CATSDFSGEETQYF. CDR3 nucleotide sequence: TGTGCCACCAGTGATTTCTCAGGGGAAGAGACCCAGTACTTC.

There are many counts of this clonotype. This chain joins TRBV30 and TRBJ1-5; 9 nucleotides line up with TRBD1. The germline V gene encodes CDR1 GTSNPN and CDR2 SVGIG (reference sequence). The trim removed 3 bases at V and 6 bases at J, leaving 9 bases unmatched. The CDR3 covers 15 residues. The CDR3 nucleotides are TGTGCCTGGAGCCGGGGGGGACAGGGAGCTCAGCCCCAGCATTTT. It is translated as CAWSRGGQGAQPQHF.

This clonotype has a count of ten or more. V usage is TRBV6-2 or TRBV6-3 and J usage is TRBJ1-1, with D unclear. Germline lookup yields CDR1 MNHEY and CDR2 SVGEGT. The V end lost 5 bases, the J end lost 1 base, and 8 bases lay between the germline ends. The CDR3 has 13 residues. In nucleotides, the CDR3 is TGTGCCAGCAGTAAGACGGAGAACACTGAAGCTTTCTTT. This sequence encodes CASSKTENTEAFF.

This clonotype has ten or more counts. V usage is TRBV4-1 and J usage is TRBJ2-7; tentatively, D is TRBD1 (5 bases). The CDR3 is 15 residues long. Trimming cost V 4 bases and J 1 base, with 14 bases left between them. Germline CDR1 reads MGHRA; CDR2 reads YSYEKL. The CDR3 region is CASSPSRVWSYEQYF. DNA of the CDR3: TGCGCCAGCAGCCCATCCAGGGTTTGGTCCTACGAGCAGTACTTC.

In its sample, this clonotype was seen many times. V gene TRBV7-9 combines with J gene TRBJ1-1; D unclear. The CDR3 is 14 residues long. Between the trimmed V and J ends, which lost 3 bases and 3 bases, there was a span of 11 bases. Per the germline V gene, CDR1 is SEHNR and CDR2 is FQNEAQ (reference sequence). The CDR3 loop reads CASSFSSEDTEAFF. DNA for the CDR3: TGTGCCAGCAGCTTCTCGTCCGAGGACACTGAAGCTTTCTTT.

This clonotype was seen ten or more times. The chain carries TRBV19 and TRBJ1-2; TRBD1 matches at 9 bases. Germline trimming cut 5 bases from V and 2 bases from J; bases unmatched to any gene: 9. The length of the CDR3 is 16 residues. CDR1 LNHDA and CDR2 SQIVND come from the germline V gene (reference sequence). The CDR3 region is CASSDITGQGNYGYTF. CDR3 bases: TGTGCCAGTAGTGATATAACGGGACAGGGCAACTATGGCTACACCTTC.

This clonotype has at least ten counts. The chain employs TRBV6-5 and TRBJ2-5; D is possibly TRBD1 or TRBD2 (5 bases each). Per germline, CDR1 MNHEY and CDR2 SVGAGI. The CDR3 covers 17 residues. Trimming took 2 bases from V and 0 from J, leaving 16 bases between them. CDR3 protein: CASSYALRDGNQETQYF. Written as DNA, the CDR3 is TGTGCCAGCAGTTACGCACTCCGGGACGGCAACCAAGAGACCCAGTACTTC.

This clonotype was observed at least ten times. The rearrangement uses TRBV6-5 and TRBJ2-7; the D call may be TRBD1 or TRBD2 (7 bases each). V was pared by 6 bases and J by 6 bases, with 21 bases between. The germline gives CDR1 MNHEY, CDR2 SVGAGI. The CDR3 covers 15 residues. The CDR3 bases are TGTGCCAGCAGCTACACCCGCCAGGGGGGGGGCGAGCAGTACTTC. As protein: CASSYTRQGGGEQYF.

Ten or more counts support this clonotype. The chain combines TRBV7-8 with TRBJ1-2, with D possibly being TRBD1 (5 bases). The CDR3 has 16 residues. Deletions cut 1 base from V and 2 bases from J, with 14 bases between. CDR1 is SGHVS, CDR2 FQNEAQ, per germline. CDR3: CASSLVDPRDNYGYTF. CDR3 nucleotides: TGTGCCAGCAGCTTAGTGGACCCCAGGGACAACTATGGCTACACCTTC.

This clonotype has a count of ten or more. V is TRBV20-1 and J is TRBJ2-7; TRBD2 might be the D (5 bases). The germline CDR1 and CDR2 sequences are DFQATT and SNEGSKA (reference sequence). V was cut by 4 bases and J by 6 bases, with 10 bases left in between. CDR3 length: 11 residues. CDR3: CSATRTGEQYF. In DNA, the CDR3 is TGCAGTGCTACAAGGACTGGCGAGCAGTACTTC.

This chain joins TRBV12-3 or TRBV12-4 and TRBJ1-6; D remains unclear. The CDR3 runs to 15 residues. V lost 3 bases and J lost 5, with 11 bases in between. This CDR3 reads CASSLSYPNNSPLHF. CDR3 coding DNA: TGTGCCAGCAGTTTGTCCTACCCTAATAATTCACCCCTCCACTTT.

This clonotype was seen at least ten times. The chain combines TRBV6-1 with TRBJ2-7, with D perhaps TRBD2 (6 bases). Trimming left V 2 bases short and J 3 bases short, with 11 bases between. The CDR3 spans 14 residues. Germline V gene data show CDR1 as MNHNS and CDR2 as SASEGT. The CDR3 sequence is CASSELGGYYEQYF. The CDR3 bases are TGTGCCAGCAGTGAACTTGGGGGGTACTACGAGCAGTACTTC.